The clone carrying this TCR beta chain appeared a few times. The antigen is undetermined. This CDR3 spans 15 amino acids. V was pared by 5 bases and J by 4 bases, with 17 bases between. CDR1 is SGHVT and CDR2 is SQSDAQ in the germline V gene. The data originate from a study of T cell repertoires in cytomegalovirus infection. Study as a whole: Both CMV infection and a matching HLA type were indicated by public TCR beta signatures. Study observations and caveats: Carriers of CMV plus the relevant HLA were identified by cumulative public TCR beta family frequency.

TCRdb re-derived calls from the reads in MiXCR, one entry per CDR3 protein. There are roughly 500,000 distinct CDR3 sequences in the sample; 30% to 35% occur only once, and around a sixth lies in the top ten. The TCR was taken from a human donor in good health (CMV status not recorded). Some clones in this sample may be carry-over from other donors' samples. V and J are TRBV7-4 and TRBJ1-2; possible D gene TRBD1, 5 bases. Sequencing used cultured PBMCs, obtained from culture after CMV antigen stimulation. CDR3 loop: CASSQVTVLSYGYTF. The CDR3 DNA reads as TGTGCCAGCAGCCAGGTGACAGTCTTGAGCTATGGCTACACCTTC.